The 10 T cell receptor beta chains below all came from one sample that was sequenced in a study of blood T cell repertoires in COVID-19. The assay was immunoSEQ multiplex PCR, and TCRdb's table has in-frame clones only and misses some. The data hold around 210,000 clones, with 88% observed a single time. The specimen sequenced was peripheral blood. Source of these receptors: a man younger than 35 with active or convalescent COVID-19.

The chain links TRBV6-5 to TRBJ1-2; D perhaps matches TRBD1 (5 bases). The CDR3 has 13 residues. Per the germline V gene, CDR1 is MNHEY and CDR2 is SVGAGI. V shed 8 bases and J shed 6 bases, with 16 bases lying between them. The CDR3 nucleotides are TGTGCCAGCCGGCCAGGCGGGGCGGATGGCTACACCTTC. Protein: CASRPGGADGYTF.

The genes are TRBV14 and TRBJ2-1, with TRBD2 as a possible D gene (6 bases). The CDR3 contains 12 residues. The V gene's germline CDR1 is SGHDN and CDR2 FVKESK. The germline V and J ends were trimmed by 3 bases and 7 bases, with 7 bases remaining between them. CDR3 DNA sequence: TGTGCCAGCAGCCAGAGCGGGAATGAGCAGTTCTTC. This codes for CASSQSGNEQFF. The full variable domain, rest sourced from reference TRBV14 and TRBJ2-1, is EAGVTQFPSHSVIEKGQTVTLRCDPISGHDNLYWYRRVMGKEIKFLLHFVKESKQDESGMPNNRFLAERTGGTYSTLKVQPAELEDSGVYFCASSQSGNEQFFGPGTRLTVL.

CDR3 DNA: TGTGCCAGCAGCCGGGACTACGGTGAAGAGACCCAGTACTTC. Translated, it gives CASSRDYGEETQYF. The chain is built from TRBV7-9 and TRBJ2-5, with TRBD2 identical over 7 bases. The CDR3 is 14 amino acids. The trim removed 5 bases at V and 3 bases at J, leaving 6 bases unmatched. CDR1 and CDR2 (germline): SEHNR, FQNEAQ (reference sequence).

The chain has TRBV24-1 and TRBJ2-5, with a weak D call TRBD2 (6 bases). CDR3 length: 16 residues. Germline lookup yields CDR1 KGHDR and CDR2 SFDVKD. Trimming removed 3 bases from V and 5 bases from J, with 18 bases in between. The CDR3 sequence: CATSDAGRTLGETQYF. The DNA for the CDR3 is TGTGCCACCAGTGATGCGGGACGGACCTTGGGTGAGACCCAGTACTTC.

The gene calls are TRBV12-5 and TRBJ2-2; no clear D gene. V was trimmed by 1 base and J by 1 base, leaving 7 bases between them. Germline V gives CDR1 LGHNT, CDR2 FRNRAP. The CDR3 is 15 amino acids. CDR3 loop: CASGLAQMNTGELFF. CDR3 sequence (DNA): TGTGCTAGTGGTTTGGCGCAGATGAACACCGGGGAGCTGTTTTTT. Drawing the rest from reference TRBV12-5 and TRBJ2-2, the complete variable domain is DARVTQTPRHKVTEMGQEVTMRCQPILGHNTVFWYRQTMMQGLELLAYFRNRAPLDDSGMPKDRFSAEMPDATLATLKIQPSEPRDSAVYFCASGLAQMNTGELFFGEGSRLTVL.

V and J are TRBV9 and TRBJ2-3, with 13 bases aligning to TRBD2. Germline CDR1 and CDR2: SGDLS and YYNGEE. This CDR3 has 17 amino acids. V shed 4 bases, J shed 6 bases, and the junction held 11 bases outside the gene matches. The CDR3 DNA is TGTGCCAGCAGCTTGCGACTAGCGGGAGGTACAGCCGATACGCAGTATTTT. Protein product: CASSLRLAGGTADTQYF.

The V call is TRBV19, the J call TRBJ1-1, with D maybe TRBD1 (6 bases). Trimming cost V 4 bases and J 5 bases, with 20 bases left between them. Per germline, CDR1 LNHDA and CDR2 SQIVND (reference sequence). CDR3 length: 16 amino acids. Here the CDR3 DNA reads TGTGCCAGTAGTAGGCTCCCAACAGGGTTTTCAACTGAAGCTTTCTTT. Its protein is CASSRLPTGFSTEAFF.

This chain links TRBV11-2 with TRBJ2-5, with D uncertain. The V end was cut by 4 bases, the J end by 3 bases, with 15 bases between. Germline V gene lookup returns CDR1 SGHAT and CDR2 FQNNGV. The CDR3 runs 15 residues. The CDR3 region has the DNA TGTGCCAGCAGCTCGTCCGCGCAACAGAAAGAGACCCAGTACTTC. Protein sequence: CASSSSAQQKETQYF. The full variable domain, in which reference TRBV11-2 and TRBJ2-5 provide the parts outside the CDR3, is EAGVAQSPRYKIIEKRQSVAFWCNPISGHATLYWYQQILGQGPKLLIQFQNNGVVDDSQLPKDRFSAERLKGVDSTLKIQPAKLEDSAVYLCASSSSAQQKETQYFGPGTRLLVL.

This CDR3 reads CASSLSGAANEKLFF. The CDR3 bases are TGTGCCAGCAGTTTAAGCGGCGCGGCTAATGAAAAACTGTTTTTT. This chain links TRBV27 with TRBJ1-4; unclear D gene. Trimming took 2 bases from V and 3 from J, leaving 10 bases between them. The CDR3 spans 15 residues. The germline CDR1 and CDR2 sequences are MNHEY and SMNVEV (reference sequence).

This clone occurred once. The genes are TRBV27 and TRBJ2-7; TRBD2 matches at 12 bases. Germline CDR1 reads MNHEY; CDR2 reads SMNVEV (reference sequence). V lost 3 bases to trimming and J lost 5 bases; unmatched junction nucleotides: 14. The CDR3 extends over 18 amino acids. The CDR3 is CASSLSTSGSQYGDEQYF. In nucleotides, the CDR3 is TGTGCCAGCAGTTTGTCGACTAGCGGGAGCCAATACGGGGACGAGCAGTACTTC.